The subject of this entry is one TCR beta chain. The data are from a study of blood T cell repertoires in COVID-19. Profiled with immunoSEQ multiplex PCR; TCRdb holds only in-frame clones, not every one. The sample has 200,000 to 300,000 clones, around nine tenths seen once. The CDR3 contains 12 residues. The germline gives CDR1 GTSNPN, CDR2 SVGIG (reference sequence). Trimming pared 5 bases from V and 4 bases from J, leaving 9 bases between. The chain joins TRBV30 to TRBJ2-1, with D perhaps matching TRBD1 (5 bases). The sample consisted of PBMCs or T cells enriched from blood (not recorded which). This clonotype was obtained from a woman between 18 and 29 years old who had recovered from COVID-19. This CDR3 is CAWGAGYNEQFF. In DNA, the CDR3 is TGTGCCTGGGGGGCAGGTTACAATGAGCAGTTCTTC.